This TCR beta chain is drawn from a study of CD8 T cells in Susac syndrome. Sequencing of TCR beta covered CD8+ and CD4+ T cells obtained from blood. Healthy donors constituted the controls, which were matched for age and sex. Negative isolation was used for CD8+ and CD4+ T cells, and FACS enrichment was applied to TEMRA cells. The V end lost 2 bases, the J end lost 5 bases, and 7 bases lay between the germline ends. This CDR3 spans 12 amino acids. Germline V gene lookup returns CDR1 LGHNA and CDR2 YNFKEQ. The RNA input was roughly 0.45 to 1 ug, and it was reverse transcribed with random hexamers. TCRdb passed the immunoSEQ multiplex PCR reads through MiXCR, listing each CDR3 protein once. The top ten clones hold approximately 0.54% of a sample with tens of thousands of distinct CDR3 sequences, approximately 93% of them seen once.

Input material: CD8+ T cells from PBMCs. This clonotype originated in a human donor in good health. The chain carries TRBV4-2 and TRBJ2-7; D is unclear. CDR3 residues: CASSQRTDEQYF. DNA of the CDR3: TGTGCCAGCAGCCAACGGACGGACGAGCAGTACTTC.